This is a list of T cell receptor beta chains from one sample in a study of CD8+ T cells in alopecia areata. Sequencing was performed with immunoSEQ multiplex PCR; in TCRdb, only in-frame clones are kept and a portion is missing. The data show about 97,000 clones, roughly two fifths seen once. The sample consisted of CD4+ T cells sorted from blood. All receptors come from a human donor with alopecia areata. Both conserved end residues are part of each CDR3. Fields, in order: clone size, D gene, V gene, J gene, CDR3 DNA, CDR3 protein. D genes are given only for firm matches. The listing skips clone size in some rows; elsewhere it reads once, few, many or a size class.

>.|.|TRBV2|TRBJ2-5
TGTGCCAGCACCCCGACCCTCCACGCGGTACAATATCAAGAGACCCAGTACTTC
CASTPTLHAVQYQETQYF
>.|.|TRBV15|TRBJ2-1
TGTGCCACCAGCAGAGACTCGGGAACTCGGACATACAATGAGCAGTTCTTC
CATSRDSGTRTYNEQFF
>.|.|TRBV2|TRBJ1-2
TGTGCCAGCAGTGGAACAGGCAGTGGCTACACCTTC
CASSGTGSGYTF
>.|.|TRBV29-1|TRBJ2-7
TGCAGCGTTGAATCTAGCTACGAGCAGTACTTC
CSVESSYEQYF
>.|.|TRBV30|TRBJ1-3
TGTGCCTGGAGTGTCGGACACTCTGGAAACACCATATATTTT
CAWSVGHSGNTIYF
>few|.|TRBV29-1|TRBJ2-2
TGCAGCGTTGGTCGGGGCACCGGGGAGCTGTTTTTT
CSVGRGTGELFF
>few|TRBD2|TRBV5-1|TRBJ2-7
TGCGCCAGCAGCTTGGGTACTAGCGGGAAAGGTGCCGAGCAGTACTTC
CASSLGTSGKGAEQYF
>.|.|TRBV27|TRBJ2-7
TGTGCCAGCAGTCCTATTAGGTGGGGATCCTACGAGCAGTACTTC
CASSPIRWGSYEQYF
>few|TRBD1|TRBV4-3|TRBJ2-1
TGCGCCAGCAGCCAATCCGGGACAGGGGTTTTGGAGGTGGACAATGAGCAGTTCTTC
CASSQSGTGVLEVDNEQFF
>.|.|TRBV7-2|TRBJ1-2
TGTGCCAGCAGTTCCCAGACGTCTAACTATGGCTACACCTTC
CASSSQTSNYGYTF
>few|TRBD2|TRBV30|TRBJ2-4
TGTGCCTGGAGTGTACAGGAGCGGGATGCTCAGTACTTC
CAWSVQERDAQYF
>.|TRBD1|TRBV15|TRBJ2-2
TGTGCCACCAGCAATCCAGGGGGAAGGACCGGGGAGCTGTTTTTT
CATSNPGGRTGELFF
>.|.|TRBV6-5|TRBJ2-7
TGTGCCAGCAGTTACCATCCAGGTAAAACCTACGAGCAGTACTTC
CASSYHPGKTYEQYF
>.|.|TRBV30|TRBJ2-5
TGTGCTAGCCTATCTAACGCCGAGACCCAGTACTTC
CASLSNAETQYF